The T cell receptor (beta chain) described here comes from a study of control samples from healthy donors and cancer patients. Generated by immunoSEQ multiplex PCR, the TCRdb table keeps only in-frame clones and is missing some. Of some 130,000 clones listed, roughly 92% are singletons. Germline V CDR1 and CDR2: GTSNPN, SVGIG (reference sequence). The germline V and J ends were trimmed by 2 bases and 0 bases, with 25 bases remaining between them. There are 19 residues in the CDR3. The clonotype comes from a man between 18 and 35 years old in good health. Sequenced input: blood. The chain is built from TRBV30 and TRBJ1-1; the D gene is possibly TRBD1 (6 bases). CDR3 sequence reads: CAWSSRGRSRWHMNTEAFF. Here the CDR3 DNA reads TGTGCCTGGAGTTCCAGGGGCCGCTCTAGGTGGCACATGAACACTGAAGCTTTCTTT.